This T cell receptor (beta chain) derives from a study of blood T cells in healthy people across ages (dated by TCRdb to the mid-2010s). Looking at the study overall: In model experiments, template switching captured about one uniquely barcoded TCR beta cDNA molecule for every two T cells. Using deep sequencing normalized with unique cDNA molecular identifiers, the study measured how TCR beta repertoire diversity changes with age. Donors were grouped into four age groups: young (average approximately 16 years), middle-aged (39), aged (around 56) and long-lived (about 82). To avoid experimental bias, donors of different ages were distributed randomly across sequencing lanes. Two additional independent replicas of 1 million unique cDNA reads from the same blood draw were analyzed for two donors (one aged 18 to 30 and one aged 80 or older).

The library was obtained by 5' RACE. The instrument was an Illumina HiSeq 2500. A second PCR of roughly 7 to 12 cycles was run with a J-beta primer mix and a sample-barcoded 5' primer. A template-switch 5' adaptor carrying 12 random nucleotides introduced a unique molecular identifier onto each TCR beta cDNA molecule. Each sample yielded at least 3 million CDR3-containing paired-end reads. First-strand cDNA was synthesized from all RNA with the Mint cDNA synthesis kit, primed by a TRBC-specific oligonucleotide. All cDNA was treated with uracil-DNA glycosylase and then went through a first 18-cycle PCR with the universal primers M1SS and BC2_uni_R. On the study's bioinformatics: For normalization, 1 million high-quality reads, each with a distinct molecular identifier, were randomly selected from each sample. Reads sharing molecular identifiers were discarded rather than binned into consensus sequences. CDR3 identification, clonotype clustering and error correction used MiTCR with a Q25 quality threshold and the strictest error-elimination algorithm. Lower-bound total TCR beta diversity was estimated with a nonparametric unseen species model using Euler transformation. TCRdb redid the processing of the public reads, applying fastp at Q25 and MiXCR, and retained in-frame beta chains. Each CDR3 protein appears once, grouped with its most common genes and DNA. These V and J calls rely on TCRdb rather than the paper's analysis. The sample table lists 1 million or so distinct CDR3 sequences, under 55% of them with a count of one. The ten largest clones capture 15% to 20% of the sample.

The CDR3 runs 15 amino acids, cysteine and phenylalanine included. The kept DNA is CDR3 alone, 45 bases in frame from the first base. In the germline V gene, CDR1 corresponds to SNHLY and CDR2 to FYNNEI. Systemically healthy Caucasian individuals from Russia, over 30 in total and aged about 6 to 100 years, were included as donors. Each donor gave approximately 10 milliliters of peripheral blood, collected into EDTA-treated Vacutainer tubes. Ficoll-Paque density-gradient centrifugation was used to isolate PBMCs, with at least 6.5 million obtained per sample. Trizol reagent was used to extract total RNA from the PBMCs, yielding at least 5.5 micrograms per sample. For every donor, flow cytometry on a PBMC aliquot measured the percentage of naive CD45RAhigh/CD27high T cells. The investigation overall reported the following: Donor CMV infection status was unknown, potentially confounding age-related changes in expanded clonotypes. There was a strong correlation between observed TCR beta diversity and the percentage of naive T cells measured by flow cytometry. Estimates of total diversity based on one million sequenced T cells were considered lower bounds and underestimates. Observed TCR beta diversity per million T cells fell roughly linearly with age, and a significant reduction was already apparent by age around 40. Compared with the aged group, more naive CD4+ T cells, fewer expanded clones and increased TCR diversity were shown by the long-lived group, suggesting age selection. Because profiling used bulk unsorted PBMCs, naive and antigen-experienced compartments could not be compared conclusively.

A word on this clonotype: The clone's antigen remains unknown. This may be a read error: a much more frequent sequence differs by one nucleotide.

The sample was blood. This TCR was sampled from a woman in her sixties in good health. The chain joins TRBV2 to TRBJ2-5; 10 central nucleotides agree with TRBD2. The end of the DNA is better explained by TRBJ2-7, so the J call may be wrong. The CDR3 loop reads CASSGASGRFGEQYF. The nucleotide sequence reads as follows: TGTGCCAGCAGCGGGGCTAGCGGGAGATTCGGCGAGCAGTACTTC.